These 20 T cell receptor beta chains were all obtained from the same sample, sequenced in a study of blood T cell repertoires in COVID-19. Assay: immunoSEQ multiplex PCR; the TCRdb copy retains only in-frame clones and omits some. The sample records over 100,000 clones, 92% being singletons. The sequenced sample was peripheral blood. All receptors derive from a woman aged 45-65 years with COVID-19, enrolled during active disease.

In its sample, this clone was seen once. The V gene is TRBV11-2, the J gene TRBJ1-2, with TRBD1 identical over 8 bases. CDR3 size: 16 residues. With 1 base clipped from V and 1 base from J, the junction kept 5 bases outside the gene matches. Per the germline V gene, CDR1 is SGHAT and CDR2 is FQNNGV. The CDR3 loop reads CASSLAGQEHNYGYTF. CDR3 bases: TGTGCCAGCAGCTTAGCGGGACAGGAACATAACTATGGCTACACCTTC.

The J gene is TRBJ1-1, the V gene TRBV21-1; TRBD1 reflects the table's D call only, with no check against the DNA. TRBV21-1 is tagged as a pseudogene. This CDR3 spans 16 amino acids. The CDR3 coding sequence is TGTGCCAGCAGATCGACGAGAGGGGGATCGGACACTGAAGCTTTCTTT. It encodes CASRSTRGGSDTEAFF.

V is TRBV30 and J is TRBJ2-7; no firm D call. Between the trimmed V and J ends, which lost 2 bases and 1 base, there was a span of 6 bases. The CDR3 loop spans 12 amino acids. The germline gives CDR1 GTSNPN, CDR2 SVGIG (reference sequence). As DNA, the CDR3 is TGTGCCTGGAGTACCGAGTCCTACGAGCAGTACGTC. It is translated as CAWSTESYEQYV.

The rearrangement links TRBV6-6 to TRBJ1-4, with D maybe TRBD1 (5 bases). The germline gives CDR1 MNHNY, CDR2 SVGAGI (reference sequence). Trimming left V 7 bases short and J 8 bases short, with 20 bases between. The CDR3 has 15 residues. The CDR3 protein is CASNLGPGDLEKLFF. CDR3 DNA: TGTGCCAGCAACCTGGGTCCGGGGGACTTGGAAAAACTGTTTTTT.

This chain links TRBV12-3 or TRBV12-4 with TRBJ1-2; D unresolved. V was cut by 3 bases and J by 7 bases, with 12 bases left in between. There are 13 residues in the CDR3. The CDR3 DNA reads TGTGCCAGCAGTTTCTCGGGTGGAGGTGGCTACACCTTC. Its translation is CASSFSGGGGYTF.

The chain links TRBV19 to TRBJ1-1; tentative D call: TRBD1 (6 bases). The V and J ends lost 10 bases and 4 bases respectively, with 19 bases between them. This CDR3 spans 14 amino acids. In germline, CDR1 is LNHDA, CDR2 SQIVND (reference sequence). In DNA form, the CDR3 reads TGTGCCACGACCTACGGGGGGCCGAGCACTGAAGCTTTCTTT. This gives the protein CATTYGGPSTEAFF.

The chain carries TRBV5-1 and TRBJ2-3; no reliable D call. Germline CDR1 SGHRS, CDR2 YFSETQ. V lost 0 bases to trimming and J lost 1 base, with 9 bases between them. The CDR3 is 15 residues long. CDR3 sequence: CASSLGHKGTDTQYF. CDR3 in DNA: TGCGCCAGCAGCTTGGGACATAAAGGCACAGATACGCAGTATTTT.

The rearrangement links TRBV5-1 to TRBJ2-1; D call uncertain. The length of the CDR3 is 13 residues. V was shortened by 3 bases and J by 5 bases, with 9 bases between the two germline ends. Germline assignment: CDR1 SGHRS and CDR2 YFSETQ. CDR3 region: CASSSLRDNEQFF. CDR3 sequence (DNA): TGCGCCAGCAGCTCCCTCCGGGACAATGAGCAGTTCTTC.

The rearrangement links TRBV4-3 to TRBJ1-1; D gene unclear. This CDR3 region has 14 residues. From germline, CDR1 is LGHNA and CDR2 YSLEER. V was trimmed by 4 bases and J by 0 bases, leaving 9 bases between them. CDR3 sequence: CASSLQALNTEAFF. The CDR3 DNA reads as TGCGCCAGCAGCCTCCAGGCCCTGAACACTGAAGCTTTCTTT.

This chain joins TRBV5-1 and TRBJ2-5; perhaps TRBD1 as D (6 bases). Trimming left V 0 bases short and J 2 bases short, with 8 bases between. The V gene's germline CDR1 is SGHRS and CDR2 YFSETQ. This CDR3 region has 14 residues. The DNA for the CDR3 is TGCGCCAGCAGCTTGGACAGGGCTCAAGAGACCCAGTACTTC. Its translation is CASSLDRAQETQYF.

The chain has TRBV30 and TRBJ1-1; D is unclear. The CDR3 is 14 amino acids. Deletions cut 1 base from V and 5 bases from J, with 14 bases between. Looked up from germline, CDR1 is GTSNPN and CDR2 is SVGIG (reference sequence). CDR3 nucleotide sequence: TGTGCCTGGAGTGGCGAGAGGGAAAGGACTGAAGCTTTCTTT. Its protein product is CAWSGERERTEAFF.

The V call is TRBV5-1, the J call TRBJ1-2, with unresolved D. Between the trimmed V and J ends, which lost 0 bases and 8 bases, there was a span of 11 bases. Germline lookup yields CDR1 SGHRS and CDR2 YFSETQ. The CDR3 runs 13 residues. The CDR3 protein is CASSLVRVRGYTF. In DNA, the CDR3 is TGCGCCAGCAGCTTGGTGCGGGTAAGGGGCTACACCTTC.

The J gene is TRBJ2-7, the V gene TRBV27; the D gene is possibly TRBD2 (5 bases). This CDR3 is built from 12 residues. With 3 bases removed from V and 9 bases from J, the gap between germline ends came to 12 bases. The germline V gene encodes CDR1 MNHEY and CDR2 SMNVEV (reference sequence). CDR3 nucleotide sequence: TGTGCCAGCAGTTTGTTCGGGGTTGGGCAGTACTTC. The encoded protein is CASSLFGVGQYF.

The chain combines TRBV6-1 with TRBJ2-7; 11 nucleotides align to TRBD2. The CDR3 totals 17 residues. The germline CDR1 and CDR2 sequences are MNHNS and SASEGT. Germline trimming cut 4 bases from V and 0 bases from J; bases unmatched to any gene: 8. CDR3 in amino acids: CASSVASGGSISYEQYV. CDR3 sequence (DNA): TGTGCCAGCAGTGTTGCTAGCGGGGGGTCAATCTCCTACGAGCAGTACGTC.

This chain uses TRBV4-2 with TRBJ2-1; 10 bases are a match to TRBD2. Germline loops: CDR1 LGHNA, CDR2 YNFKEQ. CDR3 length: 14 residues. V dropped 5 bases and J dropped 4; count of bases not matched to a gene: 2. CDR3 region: CASSGLAAYNEQFF. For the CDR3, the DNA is TGTGCCAGCAGCGGACTAGCGGCATACAATGAGCAGTTCTTC.

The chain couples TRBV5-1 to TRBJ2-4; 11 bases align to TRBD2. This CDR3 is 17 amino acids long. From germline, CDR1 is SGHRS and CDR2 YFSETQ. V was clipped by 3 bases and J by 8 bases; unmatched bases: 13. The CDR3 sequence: CASSSELAGARGDIQYF. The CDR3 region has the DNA TGCGCCAGCAGCTCGGAACTAGCGGGGGCCCGGGGGGACATTCAGTACTTC.

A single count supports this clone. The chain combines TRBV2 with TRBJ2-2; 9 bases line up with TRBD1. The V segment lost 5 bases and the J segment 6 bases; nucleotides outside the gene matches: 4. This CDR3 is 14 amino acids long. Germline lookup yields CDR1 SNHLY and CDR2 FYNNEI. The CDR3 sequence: CASSWDRAPGELFF. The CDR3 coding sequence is TGTGCCAGCAGTTGGGACAGGGCCCCCGGGGAGCTGTTTTTT.

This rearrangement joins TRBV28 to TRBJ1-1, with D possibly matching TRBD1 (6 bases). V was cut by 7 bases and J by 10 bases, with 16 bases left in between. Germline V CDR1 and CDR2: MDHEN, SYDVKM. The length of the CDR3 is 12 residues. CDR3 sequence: CASKGVLLGAFF. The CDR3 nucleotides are TGTGCCAGCAAGGGGGTTCTTTTAGGAGCTTTCTTT.

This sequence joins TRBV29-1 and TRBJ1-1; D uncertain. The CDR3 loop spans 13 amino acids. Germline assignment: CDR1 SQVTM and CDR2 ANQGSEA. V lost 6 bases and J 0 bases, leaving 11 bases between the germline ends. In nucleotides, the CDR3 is TGCAGCGTGGAGAAATCCATGAACACTGAAGCTTTCTTT. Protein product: CSVEKSMNTEAFF.

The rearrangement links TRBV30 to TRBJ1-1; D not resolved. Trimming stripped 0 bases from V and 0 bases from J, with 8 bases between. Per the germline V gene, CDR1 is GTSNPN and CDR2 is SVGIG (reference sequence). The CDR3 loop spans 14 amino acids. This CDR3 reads CAWSVVELNTEAFF. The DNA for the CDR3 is TGTGCCTGGAGTGTAGTAGAGCTGAACACTGAAGCTTTCTTT.